The present T cell receptor (beta chain) was sequenced within a study of radiation and T cells in renal cell carcinoma. V was pared by 3 bases and J by 4 bases, with 10 bases between. CDR1 and CDR2 from the germline V gene are LNHDA and SQIVND (reference sequence). CDR3 length: 15 residues. Here immunoSEQ multiplex PCR was the method, and the copy in TCRdb shows in-frame clones only, minus some. The sample has roughly 100,000 clones, roughly 82% seen once. Time point noted: blood 4 weeks post-SBRT, at nephrectomy. Treatment defined: 15 Gy SBRT to primary tumor, nephrectomy 4 weeks later. Blood was sampled at baseline, 2 weeks and 4 weeks after SBRT. Clear cell pathology was present in this patient's renal cell carcinoma.

The source material was blood, sampled from a patient whose treatment included radiotherapy and nephrectomy. This chain connects TRBV19 to TRBJ2-6; D unresolved. This TCR was recovered from a man between 60 and 70 years old with renal cell carcinoma. The CDR3 loop is CASSMALTGANVLTF. The CDR3 DNA reads as TGTGCCAGTAGTATGGCCCTCACAGGGGCCAACGTCCTGACTTTC.